The clone carrying this TCR beta chain was detected only a few times. This sample also contains other DNA sequences that code for the same CDR3. The CDR3 contains 14 residues. The junction had 5 bases not matched to a gene; V was cut back by 8 bases and J by 0 bases. Germline CDR1 MDHEN, CDR2 SYDVKM. This entry belongs to a study of blood T cell repertoires in COVID-19. The repertoire was sequenced with immunoSEQ multiplex PCR; TCRdb's copy has only in-frame clones and lacks some. The repertoire has about 110,000 clones, 70% to 80% of them found once; the top ten carry over 6%. The chain is built from TRBV28 and TRBJ1-1; TRBD1 matches at 8 bases. The source is a woman in her sixties or seventies with acute or convalescent COVID-19. Sequences were obtained from peripheral blood. CDR3 sequence (DNA): TGTGCCAGCCTATACAGGGGGATGAACACTGAAGCTTTCTTT. Translation: CASLYRGMNTEAFF.